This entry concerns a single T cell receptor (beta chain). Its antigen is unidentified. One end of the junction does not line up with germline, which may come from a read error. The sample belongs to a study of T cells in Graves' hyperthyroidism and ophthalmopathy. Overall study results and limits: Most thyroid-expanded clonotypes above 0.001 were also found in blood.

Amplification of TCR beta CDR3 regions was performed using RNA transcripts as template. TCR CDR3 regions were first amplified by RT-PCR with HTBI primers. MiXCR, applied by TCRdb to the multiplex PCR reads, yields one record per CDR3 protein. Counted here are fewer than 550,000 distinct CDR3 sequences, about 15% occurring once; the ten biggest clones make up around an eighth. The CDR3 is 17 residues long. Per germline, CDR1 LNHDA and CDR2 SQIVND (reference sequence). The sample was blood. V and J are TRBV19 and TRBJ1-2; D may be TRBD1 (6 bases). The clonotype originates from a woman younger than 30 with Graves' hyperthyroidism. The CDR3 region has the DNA TGTGCCGGTAGTCTCCGGACAGCGATCCAGGGCGGCTATGGCTACACCTTC. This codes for CAGSLRTAIQGGYGYTF.